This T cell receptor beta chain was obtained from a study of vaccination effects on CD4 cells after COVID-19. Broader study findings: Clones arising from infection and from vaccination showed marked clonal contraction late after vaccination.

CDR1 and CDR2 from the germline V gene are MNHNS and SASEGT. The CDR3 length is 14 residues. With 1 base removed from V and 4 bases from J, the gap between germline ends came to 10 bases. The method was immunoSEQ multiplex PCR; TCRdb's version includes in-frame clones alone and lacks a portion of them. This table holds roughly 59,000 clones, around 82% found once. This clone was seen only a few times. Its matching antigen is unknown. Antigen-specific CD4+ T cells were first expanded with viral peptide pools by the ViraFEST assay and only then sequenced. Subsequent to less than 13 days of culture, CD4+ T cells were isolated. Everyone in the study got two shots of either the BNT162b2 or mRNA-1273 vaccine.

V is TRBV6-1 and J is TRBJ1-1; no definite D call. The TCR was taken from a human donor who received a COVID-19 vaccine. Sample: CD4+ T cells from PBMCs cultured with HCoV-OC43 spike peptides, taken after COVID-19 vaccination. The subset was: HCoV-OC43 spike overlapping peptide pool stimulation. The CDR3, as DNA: TGTGCCAGCAGTGAAGGACTTCGGGGCACTGAAGCTTTCTTT. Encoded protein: CASSEGLRGTEAFF.